These 22 T cell receptor beta chains were sequenced from one sample in a study of T cells in Graves' hyperthyroidism and ophthalmopathy. Amplified regions were TCR beta CDR3 sequences from RNA transcripts. HTBI primers were used for first-round RT-PCR of the TCR CDR3. TCRdb re-derived calls from the multiplex PCR reads in MiXCR, one entry per CDR3 protein. Here the sample spans a few hundred thousand distinct CDR3 sequences, more than 45% being singletons. The sample was peripheral blood or thyroid tissue (not recorded which). The receptor source for this set is a woman aged 18 to 35 with Graves' hyperthyroidism.

This clonotype was seen repeatedly, ten times or more. V usage is TRBV29-1 and J usage is TRBJ1-1; D gene unclear. The CDR3 has 12 residues. Germline assignment: CDR1 SQVTM and CDR2 ANQGSEA. V was cut by 6 bases and J by 4 bases, with 12 bases left in between. The CDR3 DNA sequence: TGCAGCGTCGGAGGTGGAGGCACTGAAGCTTTCTTT. Amino acid sequence: CSVGGGGTEAFF.

This clonotype was recorded many times. The V call is TRBV2, the J call TRBJ2-5, with D perhaps TRBD1 or TRBD2 (5 bases each). Looked up from germline, CDR1 is SNHLY and CDR2 is FYNNEI. Trimming took off 4 bases at V and 5 bases at J, with 17 bases between the two ends. The CDR3 covers 15 residues. CDR3 protein: CASSARRRSGETQYF. For the CDR3, the DNA is TGTGCCAGCAGTGCCCGGAGGCGTTCAGGGGAGACCCAGTACTTC.

This chain joins TRBV25-1 and TRBJ2-3; 7 bases are a match to TRBD2. The V segment lost 3 bases and the J segment 4 bases; nucleotides outside the gene matches: 7. The CDR3 is 15 amino acids. The germline V gene has CDR1 MGHDK and CDR2 SYGVNS. CDR3 coding DNA: TGTGCCAGCAGTGACCCTGGACTAGAATCAGATACGCAGTATTTT. This gives the protein CASSDPGLESDTQYF.

The rearrangement joins TRBV27 to TRBJ2-7; D gene unclear. The CDR3 is made up of 13 amino acids. Germline values: CDR1 MNHEY, CDR2 SMNVEV (reference sequence). V shed 2 bases and J shed 2 bases, with 7 bases lying between them. CDR3 sequence: CASSLTATYEQYF. The CDR3 nucleotides are TGTGCCAGCAGTTTAACTGCTACCTACGAGCAGTACTTC.

At least ten counts were recorded for this clonotype. The chain uses TRBV18 and TRBJ1-5, with D perhaps TRBD1 (5 bases). V gave up 4 bases and J gave up 8 bases, with 12 bases separating them. This CDR3 comprises 13 residues. Germline CDR1 is KGHSH and CDR2 is LQKENI. For the CDR3, the DNA is TGTGCCAGCTCACGCGCCCAAGGGGAGCCCCAGCATTTT. This translates into CASSRAQGEPQHF.

The gene calls are TRBV12-3 or TRBV12-4 and TRBJ2-3, with 7 bases fitting TRBD2. With 7 bases clipped from V and 3 bases from J, the junction kept 10 bases outside the gene matches. This CDR3 contains 15 residues. Written as DNA, the CDR3 is TGTGCCAGCACCCAAGGCTTCGGGAGGACAGATACGCAGTATTTT. Translated, it gives CASTQGFGRTDTQYF.

On this clonotype: The CDR3 ends on some other residue instead of the conserved phenylalanine or tryptophan, so this is likely a read error. No DNA is shown, since the ends of the CDR3 on it are uncertain; the CDR3 is the one TCRdb lists. The J gene is TRBJ1-2, the V gene TRBV7-6; the D segment call TRBD1 is taken from the table without a DNA check. Termini included, the CDR3 measures 8 amino acids. Per germline, CDR1 SGHVS and CDR2 FNYEAQ. CDR3: CASSPTGK.

This chain connects TRBV7-2 to TRBJ2-7, with 9 nucleotides matching TRBD2. Germline V CDR1 and CDR2: SGHTA, FQGNSA. The CDR3 length is 16 residues. Germline trimming cut 5 bases from V and 8 bases from J; bases unmatched to any gene: 16. The chain's CDR3 is CASSLPRNSGGDQQYF. In DNA form, the CDR3 reads TGTGCCAGCAGCCTCCCCCGGAATAGCGGGGGCGACCAGCAGTACTTC. Variable domain in full (rest from reference TRBV7-2 and TRBJ2-7): GAGVSQSPSNKVTEKGKDVELRCDPISGHTALYWYRQSLGQGLEFLIYFQGNSAPDKSGLPSDRFSAERTGGSVSTLTIQRTQQEDSAVYLCASSLPRNSGGDQQYFGPGTRLTVT.

V gene TRBV3-1 combines with J gene TRBJ2-2; the D is unclear. With 0 bases removed from V and 3 bases from J, the gap between germline ends came to 2 bases. The CDR3 is made up of 13 amino acids. Germline V gene sequence: CDR1 LGHDT, CDR2 YNNKEL (reference sequence). The CDR3: CASSQEYTGELFF. For the CDR3, the DNA is TGTGCCAGCAGCCAAGAGTACACCGGGGAGCTGTTTTTT.

This clonotype was recorded many times. DNA for the CDR3: TGTGCCAGTAGTTCTACCGCCACAGCACTCCACTCCTACGAGCAGTACTTC. Translated, it gives CASSSTATALHSYEQYF. The rearrangement joins TRBV19 to TRBJ2-7, with no clear D. V lost 5 bases and J lost 0, with 20 bases in between. CDR1 and CDR2 (germline): LNHDA, SQIVND (reference sequence). The CDR3 contains 17 residues.

This clonotype was seen only once. The rearrangement links TRBV20-1 to TRBJ1-6; D might be TRBD1 (6 bases). V was cut by 0 bases and J by 9 bases, with 9 bases left in between. The CDR3 runs 13 residues. Germline V gene lookup returns CDR1 DFQATT and CDR2 SNEGSKA (reference sequence). CDR3 nucleotide sequence: TGCAGTGCTAGAGACCTCAGGGGTTCACCCCTCCACTTT. It encodes CSARDLRGSPLHF.

The genes are TRBV29-1 and TRBJ2-7; 13 nucleotides match TRBD2. This CDR3 has 14 residues. The germline V gene has CDR1 SQVTM and CDR2 ANQGSEA. J lost 2 bases, V lost 8 bases, and 6 bases had no gene match. CDR3 bases: TGCAGCATATCCGGGACTAGCGGGGCCTACGAGCAGTACTTC. Translation: CSISGTSGAYEQYF.

The chain is built from TRBV20-1 and TRBJ1-2; 9 positions match TRBD1. CDR1 DFQATT and CDR2 SNEGSKA come from the germline V gene (reference sequence). This CDR3 spans 14 amino acids. The DNA of the CDR3 is TGCACTGCAAGTACCGGGACAGGGACCTATGGCTACACCTTC. It is translated as CTASTGTGTYGYTF.

This chain connects TRBV24-1 to TRBJ2-2, with 13 bases aligning to TRBD2. Germline CDR1 KGHDR, CDR2 SFDVKD. This CDR3 has 15 amino acids. The DNA for the CDR3 is TGTTCCCCCGGGACTAGCGGGACGAACACCGGGGAGCTGTTTTTT. Its protein product is CSPGTSGTNTGELFF.

The chain uses TRBV6-5 and TRBJ2-1; D is undetermined. The germline V gene encodes CDR1 MNHEY and CDR2 SVGAGI. The CDR3 has 13 residues. Trimming cost V 6 bases and J 7 bases, with 13 bases left between them. CDR3 amino acids: CASSIDPENEQFF. DNA for the CDR3: TGTGCCAGCAGCATAGACCCGGAGAATGAGCAGTTCTTC.

This clonotype was seen more than once but under ten times. The chain links TRBV20-1 to TRBJ2-5, with TRBD1 identical over 9 bases. Unmatched junction bases numbered 23, after V lost 2 bases and J lost 4 bases. This CDR3 is built from 20 residues. Germline values: CDR1 DFQATT, CDR2 SNEGSKA (reference sequence). CDR3 protein: CSARRMGETGGSAGVETQYF. The CDR3 DNA reads TGCAGTGCTAGAAGAATGGGGGAGACAGGGGGGTCCGCGGGAGTAGAGACCCAGTACTTC.

Many counts were recorded for this clonotype. This chain uses TRBV9 with TRBJ2-2, with D possibly being TRBD2 (5 bases). The germline V and J ends were trimmed by 2 bases and 5 bases, with 16 bases remaining between them. The CDR3 is made up of 16 amino acids. Germline V lookup: CDR1 SGDLS, CDR2 YYNGEE. The CDR3 region is CASSVVAVSVTGELFF. Written as DNA, the CDR3 is TGTGCCAGCAGCGTCGTAGCAGTTAGCGTGACCGGGGAGCTGTTTTTT.

Ten or more counts support this clonotype. This chain joins TRBV2 and TRBJ1-2; no definite D call. Trimming removed 1 base at V and 2 bases at J, with 14 bases between. In germline, CDR1 is SNHLY, CDR2 FYNNEI. The CDR3 extends over 16 amino acids. The CDR3 region has the DNA TGTGCCAGCAGTGAAGACGAGATCCGGTCAAACTATGGCTACACCTTC. Protein: CASSEDEIRSNYGYTF.

The V and J genes are TRBV7-8 and TRBJ2-5; D ambiguous. CDR1 and CDR2 (germline): SGHVS, FQNEAQ. The CDR3 is 13 amino acids. DNA for the CDR3: TGTGCTAGAGCCCCCCCGGTTGGGGAGACCCAGTACTTC. Translation gives CARAPPVGETQYF.

The chain is built from TRBV15 and TRBJ2-7; D unresolved. Trimming removed 5 bases at V and 2 bases at J, with 10 bases between. The CDR3 covers 13 residues. Germline assignment: CDR1 LNHNV and CDR2 YYDKDF (reference sequence). The CDR3 DNA follows: TGTGCCACCAGCGGGATGGGCGCCTACGAGCAGTACTTC. Protein product: CATSGMGAYEQYF.

In its sample, this clonotype was seen many times. CDR3 residues: CASSLTGRNSGNTIYF. In DNA form, the CDR3 reads TGTGCCAGCAGCTTAACGGGACGGAACTCTGGAAACACCATATATTTT. The rearrangement joins TRBV7-6 to TRBJ1-3; possible D gene TRBD1, 5 bases. The CDR3 loop spans 16 amino acids. Trimming removed 2 bases at V and 0 bases at J, with 11 bases between. Germline CDR1 SGHVS, CDR2 FNYEAQ.

Ten or more counts support this clonotype. The rearrangement uses TRBV5-1 and TRBJ2-6; no clear D. This CDR3 comprises 15 residues. The V gene's germline CDR1 is SGHRS and CDR2 YFSETQ. Trimming removed 0 bases at V and 3 bases at J, with 7 bases between. CDR3 sequence (DNA): TGCGCCAGCAGCTTGGTTCGCCTTGGGGCCAACGTCCTGACTTTC. This gives the protein CASSLVRLGANVLTF.